This T cell receptor (beta chain) was profiled in a study of blood T cells in healthy people across ages. Healthy Caucasians from Russia aged roughly 6 to 95 served as donors. A J-beta primer mix and a sample-barcoded 5' primer were used in a second PCR of about 7 to 12 cycles. Every cDNA molecule carried a tag from a template-switch adaptor bearing 12 random nucleotides. In TCRdb, the 5' RACE reads were re-called with MiXCR into one record per CDR3 protein. The sample includes about 1.8 million distinct CDR3 sequences, about 50% of them seen just once. The CDR3 is 15 amino acids. Looked up from germline, CDR1 is MDHEN and CDR2 is SYDVKM.

The rearrangement uses TRBV28 and TRBJ2-7, with TRBD2 as a possible D gene (6 bases). The J call may not be correct, given that the DNA end is closer to TRBJ2-5. This TCR was sampled from a middle-aged woman in good health. The specimen sequenced was blood. For the CDR3, the DNA is TGTGCCAGCAGTTTGATCTCTGGGGGGAAGGAGACCCAGTACTTC. As protein: CASSLISGGKETQYF.